This T cell receptor beta chain was sequenced for a study of blood T cell repertoires in COVID-19. The assay was immunoSEQ multiplex PCR, and TCRdb's table has in-frame clones only and misses some. The sample lists 150,000 or so clones; 85% to 90% were seen once. V gave up 8 bases and J gave up 1 base, with 20 bases separating them. This CDR3 region has 16 residues. From germline, CDR1 is MNHEY and CDR2 SMNVEV (reference sequence). Those enrolled in Seattle joined during active infection and were followed longitudinally afterward. The sequence came from a man aged 18 to 35 with COVID-19, enrolled during active disease. Source material: peripheral blood. This chain joins TRBV27 and TRBJ1-1; perhaps TRBD1 as D (5 bases). CDR3 loop: CASGSGTLVSNTEAFF. The CDR3 DNA follows: TGTGCCAGCGGATCCGGGACTCTAGTCTCGAACACTGAAGCTTTCTTT.